A selection of T cell receptor beta chains follows, all from one sample in a study of beta chain features in type 1 diabetes. TCRdb's table, derived via immunoSEQ multiplex PCR, lists solely in-frame clones and lacks some. Counted here are about 260,000 clones, over 65% occurring once; the ten biggest clones make up 0.053%. The sequenced sample consisted of naive CD4+ T cells from blood. These receptors all come from a man between 25 and 39 years old in good health. Both conserved end residues are part of each CDR3. The order of the fields is V gene, clone size, J gene, D gene, CDR3 protein, CDR3 DNA. The D gene is left open where the match is weak. A row's size may be missing; if present it is once, few, many or a size class.

TRBV30	NA	TRBJ2-4	NA	CAWKGLAKNIQYF	TGTGCCTGGAAGGGACTAGCCAAAAACATTCAGTACTTC
TRBV5-1	NA	TRBJ2-3	NA	CASSTTDTQYF	TGCGCCAGCAGCACTACAGATACGCAGTATTTT
TRBV9	few	TRBJ2-1	TRBD2	CASSVASGSWNEQFF	TGTGCCAGCAGCGTAGCCAGCGGGAGTTGGAATGAGCAGTTCTTC
TRBV11-2	NA	TRBJ2-5	NA	CASSFMGKETQYF	TGTGCCAGCAGCTTTATGGGAAAAGAGACCCAGTACTTC
TRBV29-1	NA	TRBJ2-7	TRBD2	CSVTSGRGSYEQYF	TGCAGCGTGACTAGCGGGAGAGGGTCCTACGAGCAGTACTTC
TRBV29-1	few	TRBJ2-1	NA	CSASVNEQFF	TGCAGCGCCTCGGTCAATGAGCAGTTCTTC
TRBV30	NA	TRBJ2-1	NA	CAWGEFPGEQFF	TGTGCCTGGGGTGAGTTCCCGGGGGAGCAGTTCTTC
TRBV6-5	NA	TRBJ2-7	NA	CASKRDAMTYEQYF	TGTGCCAGCAAGAGGGACGCCATGACCTACGAGCAGTACTTC
TRBV30	NA	TRBJ2-4	NA	CAWSVLRTKNIQYF	TGTGCCTGGAGTGTACTTAGAACCAAAAACATTCAGTACTTC
TRBV2	NA	TRBJ1-2	NA	CASSDPLDSGVNYGYTF	TGTGCCAGCAGTGACCCGCTAGACAGCGGAGTAAACTATGGCTACACCTTC
TRBV29-1	few	TRBJ2-1	TRBD2	CSVGGLAGNEQFF	TGCAGCGTTGGAGGACTAGCGGGCAATGAGCAGTTCTTC
TRBV7-2	NA	TRBJ2-5	NA	CASSFYWRSDGETQYF	TGTGCCAGCAGCTTTTACTGGCGTTCGGATGGGGAGACCCAGTACTTC
TRBV2	NA	TRBJ2-5	TRBD1	CASTMDRGGFETQYF	TGTGCCAGCACCATGGACAGGGGAGGTTTCGAGACCCAGTACTTC
TRBV30	NA	TRBJ2-5	TRBD2	CAWSVASGMETQYF	TGTGCCTGGAGTGTGGCTAGCGGGATGGAGACCCAGTACTTC
TRBV7-2	few	TRBJ2-1	NA	CASSSYSYNEQFF	TGTGCCAGCAGCTCTTACTCCTACAATGAGCAGTTCTTC
TRBV5-6	NA	TRBJ2-5	NA	CASSWTAETQYF	TGTGCCAGCAGCTGGACAGCAGAGACCCAGTACTTC
TRBV28	NA	TRBJ2-4	NA	CASRPTPRAGENIQYF	TGTGCCAGCAGGCCTACCCCCCGGGCTGGGGAAAACATTCAGTACTTC
TRBV7-9	few	TRBJ1-3	NA	CASSPRGNTIYF	TGTGCCAGCAGCCCCCGGGGAAACACCATATATTTT
TRBV29-1	few	TRBJ2-7	NA	CSVTQGSGEYEQYF	TGCAGCGTTACTCAAGGCTCTGGAGAATACGAGCAGTACTTC
TRBV7-2	NA	TRBJ1-4	NA	CASSFIKTKGEKLFF	TGTGCCAGCAGCTTCATCAAAACAAAGGGCGAAAAACTGTTTTTT
TRBV7-2	NA	TRBJ2-1	TRBD2	CASSLTSGANEQFF	TGTGCCAGCAGCTTAACTAGCGGGGCCAATGAGCAGTTCTTC
TRBV4-2	few	TRBJ2-2	NA	CASSQDSWNTGELFF	TGTGCCAGCAGCCAAGATAGTTGGAACACCGGGGAGCTGTTTTTT
TRBV28	NA	TRBJ1-2	NA	CASRPPEWAGYGYTF	TGTGCCAGCAGACCCCCGGAATGGGCTGGGTATGGCTACACCTTC
TRBV7-9	NA	TRBJ2-3	TRBD2	CASSLGTSSLDTQYF	TGTGCCAGCAGCTTGGGGACTAGCTCGTTAGATACGCAGTATTTT
TRBV7-2	NA	TRBJ2-1	TRBD2	CASSPGLAGFNEQFF	TGTGCCAGCAGCCCGGGACTAGCGGGATTTAATGAGCAGTTCTTC
TRBV27	NA	TRBJ2-5	NA	CASARTYTQETQYF	TGTGCCAGCGCCCGCACATATACACAAGAGACCCAGTACTTC
TRBV29-1	NA	TRBJ2-7	NA	CSGSKGSGSEQYF	TGCAGCGGCTCCAAAGGGAGTGGGAGCGAGCAGTACTTC
TRBV18	NA	TRBJ2-3	NA	CASSPPGLDTQYF	TGTGCCAGCTCACCACCGGGCCTAGATACGCAGTATTTT
TRBV30	NA	TRBJ2-3	NA	CAWAGGLADTQYF	TGTGCCTGGGCTGGAGGTCTGGCAGATACGCAGTATTTT
TRBV7-2	once	TRBJ2-5	TRBD1	CASSAKTGGAGETQYF	TGTGCCAGCAGCGCCAAGACAGGGGGCGCGGGAGAGACCCAGTACTTC
TRBV25-1	NA	TRBJ1-1	NA	CASSERFKTEAFF	TGTGCCAGCAGTGAACGTTTTAAGACTGAAGCTTTCTTT